This entry lists 11 T cell receptor beta chains sequenced from one sample in a study of regulatory T cells in long-lasting Graves disease. The time point: persistent/refractory GD, antithyroid drugs over 5 years with positive TRAb. RNA from PBMCs was the source of the TCR library. Building the TCR beta libraries relied on iRepertoire HTBI primers, and CDR3 regions underwent Arm-PCR. TCRdb passed the multiplex PCR reads through MiXCR, listing each CDR3 protein once. The table records a few hundred thousand distinct CDR3 sequences, roughly 20% of them present only once. The material sequenced was peripheral blood mononuclear cells (PBMCs), taken when the disease was refractory, from a patient treated with antithyroid drugs. The source is a woman between 40 and 50 years old with Graves disease.

There are many counts of this clonotype. V usage is TRBV11-2 and J usage is TRBJ1-4, with D hard to call. Trimming pared 5 bases from V and 7 bases from J, leaving 14 bases between. The germline gives CDR1 SGHAT, CDR2 FQNNGV. The CDR3 extends over 14 amino acids. The CDR3 nucleotides are TGTGCCAGCAGCCCCGAAGGGTTTCGTGAAAAACTGTTTTTT. Encoded protein: CASSPEGFREKLFF.

This clonotype was found a few times. This sequence joins TRBV25-1 and TRBJ1-1, with 10 positions matching TRBD1. The CDR3 runs 16 residues. J lost 5 bases, V lost 4 bases, and 10 bases had no gene match. Germline V gene data show CDR1 as MGHDK and CDR2 as SYGVNS. The CDR3 loop is CASSGGRTGGWTEAFF. Written as DNA, the CDR3 is TGTGCCAGCAGTGGGGGAAGGACAGGGGGATGGACTGAAGCTTTCTTT.

This clonotype was counted many times. The chain couples TRBV6-1 to TRBJ2-1; D not certain. CDR1 is MNHNS and CDR2 is SASEGT in the germline V gene. The CDR3 contains 12 residues. V was pared by 5 bases and J by 9 bases, with 11 bases between. Here the CDR3 reads CASSHTPVEQFF. For the CDR3, the DNA is TGTGCCAGCAGTCATACCCCGGTTGAGCAGTTCTTC.

Comment on this clonotype: A much more abundant neighbour one base away suggests this may be a read error. The chain combines TRBV11-2 with TRBJ1-2; possible D gene TRBD1, 5 bases. The V gene's germline CDR1 is SGHAT and CDR2 FQNNGV. The CDR3 totals 15 residues. V was pared by 6 bases and J by 7 bases, with 21 bases between. In DNA form, the CDR3 reads TGTGCCAGCAGATCCGCGCAGGGAGACGGCGTTGGCTACACCTTC. This sequence encodes CASRSAQGDGVGYTF.

V usage is TRBV29-1 and J usage is TRBJ2-3, with 7 bases identical to TRBD2. The CDR3 totals 14 residues. V was clipped by 4 bases and J by 8 bases; unmatched bases: 12. The V gene's germline CDR1 is SQVTM and CDR2 ANQGSEA. The CDR3, as DNA: TGCAGCGTTGTAGAGGTTGCGGGAGTTGGTACGCAGTATTTT. Translated, it gives CSVVEVAGVGTQYF.

As regards this clonotype: Given a far larger clone just one base away, this is likely a sequencing read error. This rearrangement joins TRBV6-1 to TRBJ1-1, with D tentatively TRBD1 (5 bases). V lost 6 bases and J lost 4, with 12 bases in between. This CDR3 has 13 residues. The germline V gene encodes CDR1 MNHNS and CDR2 SASEGT. Here the CDR3 DNA reads TGTGCCAGCAGGTTGACAGTGACCACTGAAGCTTTCTTT. This codes for CASRLTVTTEAFF.

V gene TRBV7-9 combines with J gene TRBJ2-1, with D perhaps TRBD2 (5 bases). V lost 0 bases and J 12 bases, leaving 12 bases between the germline ends. From germline, CDR1 is SEHNR and CDR2 FQNEAQ (reference sequence). CDR3 length equals 13 residues. The chain's CDR3 is CASSLAAETMQFF. The CDR3 bases are TGTGCCAGCAGCTTAGCTGCGGAGACTATGCAGTTCTTC.

This clonotype was seen only a few times. The J gene is TRBJ2-2, the V gene TRBV7-3; 8 nucleotides line up with TRBD1. This CDR3 contains 15 residues. V lost 5 bases and J lost 7; bases outside the gene matches: 9. CDR1 is SGHTA, CDR2 FQGTGA, per germline. CDR3 protein: CASSPWGQVGGELFF. CDR3 nucleotides: TGTGCCAGCAGCCCGTGGGGACAGGTGGGCGGGGAGCTGTTTTTT. Variable domain in full (rest from reference TRBV7-3 and TRBJ2-2): GAGVSQTPSNKVTEKGKYVELRCDPISGHTALYWYRQSLGQGPEFLIYFQGTGAADDSGLPNDRFFAVRPEGSVSTLKIQRTERGDSAVYLCASSPWGQVGGELFFGEGSRLTVL.

The J gene is TRBJ2-7, the V gene TRBV9; D may be TRBD2 (7 bases). Trimming left V 4 bases short and J 2 bases short, with 19 bases between. Germline V gene lookup returns CDR1 SGDLS and CDR2 YYNGEE. The CDR3 spans 16 residues. Here the CDR3 reads CASSPLGGPSPYEQYF. The CDR3 DNA is TGTGCCAGCAGCCCCTTGGGGGGGCCAAGTCCCTACGAGCAGTACTTC.

The chain combines TRBV27 with TRBJ2-7; 8 nucleotides line up with TRBD2. Germline CDR1 reads MNHEY; CDR2 reads SMNVEV (reference sequence). The CDR3 spans 15 residues. J gave up 7 bases and V 3 bases, and 11 bases lay outside the gene matches. The CDR3 region has the DNA TGTGCCAGCAGTTTGAGCGGGGGTCCTTACAATGAGCAGTACTTC. It specifies CASSLSGGPYNEQYF.

The genes are TRBV20-1 and TRBJ2-2, with D perhaps given as TRBD1 or TRBD2 (5 bases each). Germline assignment: CDR1 DFQATT and CDR2 SNEGSKA (reference sequence). CDR3 length: 14 amino acids. V gave up 7 bases and J gave up 2 bases, with 14 bases separating them. The CDR3 region has the DNA TGCAGTGTACGGAACCGGGACAACACCGGGGAGCTGTTTTTT. Protein sequence: CSVRNRDNTGELFF.